The rows below give T cell receptor beta chains drawn from one sample of a study of early T cells in non-severe SARS-CoV-2 infection. TCRdb re-called the 5' RACE reads with MiXCR, one entry per CDR3 protein. The sample lists 40,000 to 65,000 distinct CDR3 sequences; approximately 8% were seen once. Sample: whole blood. These receptors came from an adult who was a healthcare worker with PCR-confirmed SARS-CoV-2 infection or an uninfected control (not recorded which). The CDR3 runs from the conserved cysteine through the conserved F or W. A D gene is named only where the DNA matches it firmly. Rows may omit the clone size; those that give it use once, few, many or a size class.

D gene	V gene	clone size	J gene	CDR3 protein	CDR3 DNA
.	TRBV5-1	.	TRBJ1-4	CASSFQGSSRTNEKLFF	TGCGCCAGCAGCTTCCAGGGTAGCTCTCGAACTAATGAAAAACTGTTTTTT
TRBD2	TRBV2	few	TRBJ2-2	CASSEQGLAVTGELFF	TGTGCCAGCAGTGAACAGGGACTAGCGGTCACCGGGGAGCTGTTTTTT
.	TRBV7-2	many	TRBJ2-2	CASTGQTRNTGELFF	TGTGCCAGCACTGGACAGACACGGAACACCGGGGAGCTGTTTTTT
.	TRBV9	few	TRBJ2-7	CASSVGVDYEQYF	TGTGCCAGCAGCGTAGGGGTGGACTACGAGCAGTACTTC
.	TRBV30	many	TRBJ2-1	CAWSRGNEQFF	TGTGCCTGGAGTCGGGGGAATGAGCAGTTCTTC
.	TRBV7-2	many	TRBJ2-3	CASSVFGPTHRTDTQYF	TGTGCCAGCAGCGTTTTTGGCCCGACACACCGCACAGATACGCAGTATTTT
.	TRBV14	many	TRBJ2-5	CASSQGFTQYF	TGTGCCAGCAGCCAGGGATTTACCCAGTACTTC
.	TRBV12-3/TRBV12-4	few	TRBJ1-2	CASSPAGTWGYTF	TGTGCCAGCAGCCCGGCGGGAACCTGGGGCTACACCTTC
TRBD2	TRBV6-4	.	TRBJ2-2	CASSGTSGSTGELFF	TGTGCCAGCAGTGGGACTAGCGGGAGCACCGGGGAGCTGTTTTTT
.	TRBV30	few	TRBJ2-7	CAWSAFSGAYEQYF	TGTGCCTGGAGTGCCTTTTCGGGAGCATACGAGCAGTACTTC
TRBD1	TRBV28	.	TRBJ2-5	CASRYIRGQGGETQYF	TGTGCCAGCAGATATATAAGGGGACAGGGAGGCGAGACCCAGTACTTC
.	TRBV24-1	many	TRBJ2-1	CATSRTSYNEQFF	TGTGCCACCTCCCGGACCTCCTACAATGAGCAGTTCTTC
.	TRBV12-5	many	TRBJ1-3	CASALEDLTGNTIYF	TGTGCTAGTGCCCTCGAGGATTTGACTGGAAACACCATATATTTT
.	TRBV5-1	few	TRBJ2-3	CASSRETYPGGTDTQYF	TGCGCCAGCAGCAGAGAAACCTATCCGGGCGGCACAGATACGCAGTATTTT
.	TRBV27	few	TRBJ2-1	CASSPTGYNEQFF	TGTGCCAGCAGTCCTACAGGCTACAATGAGCAGTTCTTC
TRBD1	TRBV12-3/TRBV12-4	.	TRBJ1-5	CASSPGDRAQPQHF	TGTGCCAGCAGTCCGGGAGACAGGGCACAGCCCCAGCATTTT
TRBD1	TRBV5-1	.	TRBJ1-4	CASSSRQGGVEKLFF	TGCGCCAGCAGTTCCCGACAGGGGGGCGTAGAAAAACTGTTTTTT
TRBD1	TRBV5-1	few	TRBJ1-4	CASSLQGRNSEKLFF	TGCGCCAGCAGCTTACAGGGGAGGAATAGTGAAAAACTGTTTTTT
.	TRBV14	.	TRBJ1-4	CASSQGAVQKLFF	TGTGCCAGCAGCCAAGGGGCGGTTCAAAAACTGTTTTTT
.	TRBV25-1	few	TRBJ2-5	CASTSGQVGETQYF	TGTGCCAGCACCTCCGGGCAAGTGGGGGAGACCCAGTACTTC
.	TRBV5-1	few	TRBJ2-7	CASSLAESYEQYF	TGCGCCAGCAGCTTGGCCGAGAGCTACGAGCAGTACTTC
.	TRBV12-3/TRBV12-4	.	TRBJ2-7	CASSLGSGREQYF	TGTGCCAGCAGTTTAGGGTCAGGCAGGGAGCAGTACTTC
.	TRBV25-1	few	TRBJ1-1	CASTRGMNTEAFF	TGTGCCAGCACCCGAGGGATGAACACTGAAGCTTTCTTT
TRBD1	TRBV7-6	many	TRBJ1-1	CASSLTGGNTEAFF	TGTGCCAGCAGCTTGACAGGGGGAAACACTGAAGCTTTCTTT
.	TRBV7-9	many	TRBJ2-6	CASLRKGDPGANVLTF	TGTGCCAGCCTGAGGAAGGGGGATCCTGGGGCCAACGTCCTGACTTTC
.	TRBV12-3/TRBV12-4	many	TRBJ1-5	CASSLDGAGNQPQHF	TGTGCCAGCAGTTTAGACGGGGCGGGCAATCAGCCCCAGCATTTT
.	TRBV28	.	TRBJ2-7	CASSFRGASSYEQYF	TGTGCCAGCAGTTTCCGGGGGGCGAGCTCCTACGAGCAGTACTTC
.	TRBV3-1	.	TRBJ1-1	CASSQEGTVLGAFF	TGTGCCAGCAGCCAAGAGGGGACCGTACTCGGGGCTTTCTTT
TRBD1	TRBV29-1	few	TRBJ2-7	CSVETGSYEQYF	TGCAGCGTCGAGACAGGGTCCTACGAGCAGTACTTC
TRBD1	TRBV4-1	many	TRBJ1-4	CASTAQGGEKLFF	TGCGCCAGCACCGCCCAGGGGGGAGAAAAACTGTTTTTT
.	TRBV7-9	many	TRBJ2-7	CASSTGQGNYEQYF	TGTGCCAGCAGCACGGGGCAGGGGAACTACGAGCAGTACTTC
.	TRBV2	few	TRBJ2-3	CASSAPEGGTDTQYF	TGTGCCAGCAGTGCCCCGGAGGGCGGGACAGATACGCAGTATTTT
TRBD1	TRBV19	.	TRBJ1-2	CASSFRQGSNYGYTF	TGTGCCAGTAGTTTTAGACAGGGATCTAACTATGGCTACACCTTC
TRBD1	TRBV7-6	many	TRBJ2-1	CASSLGTGVNEQFF	TGTGCCAGCAGCTTAGGGACAGGGGTCAATGAGCAGTTCTTC
TRBD2	TRBV14	few	TRBJ2-7	CASSLQRGALEQYF	TGTGCCAGCAGCCTGCAGCGGGGGGCCTTAGAGCAGTACTTC
.	TRBV29-1	few	TRBJ2-3	CSVGDSGEDTQYF	TGCAGCGTTGGGGACTCCGGGGAGGATACGCAGTATTTT
.	TRBV11-3	.	TRBJ2-5	CASSPNSFQETQYF	TGTGCCAGCAGCCCGAATTCTTTCCAAGAGACCCAGTACTTC
.	TRBV7-9	few	TRBJ1-5	CASSSVDSQPQHF	TGTGCCAGCAGCTCCGTAGACAGCCAGCCCCAGCATTTT
TRBD1	TRBV5-1	many	TRBJ2-5	CASSPRTGRPEETQYF	TGCGCCAGCAGCCCCCGGACAGGGAGGCCAGAAGAGACCCAGTACTTC
TRBD2	TRBV5-4	few	TRBJ2-7	CASSSPLAGTSYEQYF	TGTGCCAGCAGCTCCCCCCTAGCGGGCACCTCCTACGAGCAGTACTTC
.	TRBV5-1	.	TRBJ2-1	CASSTLRGAYNEQFF	TGCGCCAGCAGCACCCTGCGGGGAGCCTACAATGAGCAGTTCTTC
TRBD2	TRBV20-1	few	TRBJ2-2	CSATGFSGGVNTGELFF	TGCAGTGCTACAGGCTTCAGCGGGGGGGTGAACACCGGGGAGCTGTTTTTT
.	TRBV20-1	few	TRBJ2-5	CSARDGGQETQYF	TGCAGTGCTAGAGATGGGGGGCAAGAGACCCAGTACTTC
.	TRBV9	many	TRBJ1-1	CASSVGEGRDTEAFF	TGTGCCAGCAGCGTAGGAGAGGGCAGGGACACTGAAGCTTTCTTT
TRBD1	TRBV29-1	.	TRBJ1-2	CSVALGTDGYGYTF	TGCAGCGTTGCGCTCGGGACAGACGGATATGGCTACACCTTC
TRBD2	TRBV12-3/TRBV12-4	.	TRBJ2-5	CASSFFSGRETQYF	TGTGCCAGCAGTTTTTTTAGCGGGAGAGAGACCCAGTACTTC
.	TRBV20-1	few	TRBJ1-2	CSASKDSGYGYTF	TGCAGTGCTAGTAAGGACAGCGGTTATGGCTACACCTTC
.	TRBV5-1	many	TRBJ1-4	CASSFRPSGANEKLFF	TGCGCCAGCAGCTTTAGGCCAAGCGGAGCTAATGAAAAACTGTTTTTT
.	TRBV5-5	.	TRBJ2-1	CASSFPTPSYNEQFF	TGTGCCAGCAGCTTCCCTACCCCATCCTACAATGAGCAGTTCTTC
.	TRBV7-3	many	TRBJ2-2	CASSYTSTGELFF	TGTGCCAGCAGCTATACTTCTACCGGAGAGCTGTTTTTT